Listed below are T cell receptor beta chains from one sample, sequenced in a study of cytomegalovirus exposure and HLA in healthy donors. Profiled with immunoSEQ multiplex PCR; TCRdb holds only in-frame clones, not every one. This sample yields hundreds of thousands of clones, of which 70% to 90% are seen a single time; 0.8% to 0.85% belongs to the top ten. Sequencing was performed on PBMCs. The receptor set was obtained from a woman between 18 and 29 years old in good health and CMV-seronegative. CDR3s include the opening cysteine and the closing phenylalanine or tryptophan. The D gene is left open where the match is weak. The size of a clone is reported for some rows only, either as once, few or many, or as a class for expanded clones.

V,J,D,size,CDR3,DNA
TRBV6-6,TRBJ2-7,NA,NA,CASSYSGGEQYF,TGTGCCAGCAGTTACTCCGGCGGGGAGCAGTACTTC
TRBV5-1,TRBJ1-2,NA,NA,CASSLYPPGKGLGYTF,TGCGCCAGCAGCTTATACCCCCCGGGAAAAGGGCTTGGCTACACCTTC
TRBV5-4,TRBJ1-6,NA,NA,CASSSARYNSPLHF,TGTGCCAGCAGCTCCGCCCGGTATAATTCACCCCTCCACTTT
TRBV25-1,TRBJ1-5,NA,NA,CASSWSGRNQPQHF,TGTGCCAGCAGTTGGTCAGGGCGCAATCAGCCCCAGCATTTT
TRBV2,TRBJ1-4,TRBD1,NA,CASRVQGATNEKLFF,TGTGCCAGCAGGGTACAGGGGGCCACTAATGAAAAACTGTTTTTT
TRBV5-1,TRBJ2-7,NA,NA,CASSLATVNEQYF,TGCGCCAGCAGCTTGGCCACAGTGAACGAGCAGTACTTC
TRBV2,TRBJ1-4,TRBD1,NA,CASSENPLARQGNEKLFF,TGTGCCAGCAGTGAGAATCCGCTCGCTCGACAGGGAAATGAAAAACTGTTTTTT
TRBV27,TRBJ2-1,NA,NA,CASSSLASHMDEQFF,TGTGCCAGCAGCTCCCTAGCGTCCCATATGGATGAGCAGTTCTTC
TRBV5-3,TRBJ1-2,NA,once,CARSAVPGVMVYGYTF,TGTGCCAGAAGCGCGGTCCCCGGGGTAATGGTCTATGGCTACACCTTC
TRBV5-1,TRBJ1-2,TRBD1,NA,CASSYPVQGGNYGYTF,TGCGCCAGCAGCTACCCTGTGCAGGGGGGTAACTATGGCTACACCTTC
TRBV5-4,TRBJ1-1,TRBD1,NA,CASSSGQGVEAFF,TGTGCCAGCAGCTCGGGGCAGGGGGTTGAAGCTTTCTTT
TRBV11-3,TRBJ2-5,TRBD1,NA,CASSPGTGHETQYF,TGTGCCAGCAGCCCCGGGACAGGGCACGAGACCCAGTACTTC
TRBV27,TRBJ2-1,NA,NA,CASNYLGGSSNEQFF,TGTGCCAGCAACTACCTTGGGGGGTCATCGAATGAGCAGTTCTTC
TRBV27,TRBJ2-7,NA,NA,CASSFTGAGYEQYF,TGTGCCAGCAGTTTTACTGGGGCTGGCTACGAGCAGTACTTC
TRBV19,TRBJ1-5,NA,NA,CASSIRTDSNQPQHF,TGTGCCAGTAGTATTAGGACAGATAGCAATCAGCCCCAGCATTTT
TRBV11-2,TRBJ2-7,NA,NA,CASSRGSGRDGPF,TGTGCCAGCAGTCGTGGCAGCGGGCGGGATGGTCCATTC
TRBV5-1,TRBJ1-1,NA,NA,CASRGRTEAFF,TGCGCCAGCAGAGGGAGGACTGAAGCTTTCTTT
TRBV6-1,TRBJ1-5,NA,NA,CASSGEDYSNQPQHF,TGTGCCAGCAGCGGCGAGGACTACAGCAATCAGCCCCAGCATTTT
TRBV5-6,TRBJ2-1,NA,NA,CASSLSGLVSNEQFF,TGTGCCAGCAGCTTGAGCGGTTTGGTTAGCAATGAGCAGTTCTTC
TRBV28,TRBJ2-7,NA,NA,CASSLYAGGEQYF,TGTGCCAGCAGTTTATACGCCGGGGGCGAGCAGTACTTC
TRBV2,TRBJ2-4,TRBD1,NA,CASRWTGTKNIQYF,TGTGCCAGCAGGTGGACAGGGACGAAAAACATTCAGTACTTC
TRBV27,TRBJ2-7,NA,NA,CASSLNRVSSYEQYF,TGTGCCAGCAGTTTAAACAGGGTTAGCTCCTACGAGCAGTACTTC
TRBV6-5,TRBJ1-4,NA,NA,CASSPLTGEKLFF,TGTGCCAGCAGCCCACTGACAGGTGAAAAACTGTTTTTT
TRBV27,TRBJ2-7,TRBD1,NA,CASSPRDSEQYF,TGTGCCAGCAGTCCACGGGACAGCGAGCAGTACTTC
TRBV2,TRBJ2-7,TRBD2,NA,CASSEWGLAADVSYEQYF,TGTGCCAGCAGTGAATGGGGACTAGCGGCAGACGTCTCCTACGAGCAGTACTTC
TRBV4-1,TRBJ2-7,TRBD1,few,CASSQPGQGVYEQYF,TGCGCCAGCAGCCAACCGGGACAGGGAGTATACGAGCAGTACTTC
TRBV2,TRBJ2-7,NA,NA,CASSYGQSYEQYF,TGTGCCAGCAGTTACGGACAGTCCTACGAGCAGTACTTC
TRBV27,TRBJ2-7,NA,NA,CASSSPFTEGYEQYF,TGTGCCAGCAGTTCCCCCTTTACGGAGGGGTACGAGCAGTACTTC
TRBV20-1,TRBJ2-7,NA,NA,CSASPSYEQYF,TGCAGTGCTTCTCCTTCCTACGAGCAGTACTTC
TRBV23-1,TRBJ1-2,NA,NA,CASRLPETDTNYGYTF,TGCGCCAGCAGGCTCCCCGAGACAGATACTAACTATGGCTACACCTTC
TRBV15,TRBJ1-5,TRBD1,NA,CATSLDRDQPQHF,TGTGCCACCAGCCTAGACAGGGATCAGCCCCAGCATTTT
TRBV7-9,TRBJ2-1,TRBD2,NA,CASSARTSGSMNEQFF,TGTGCCAGCAGCGCCCGGACTAGCGGGAGTATGAATGAGCAGTTCTTC
TRBV2,TRBJ2-2,NA,NA,CASSEGTRGNTGELFF,TGTGCCAGCAGCGAGGGGACTCGAGGGAACACCGGGGAGCTGTTTTTT
TRBV19,TRBJ1-2,NA,once,CASRLGAGGYTF,TGTGCCAGTAGGTTAGGGGCCGGGGGCTACACCTTC
TRBV7-9,TRBJ2-2,TRBD2,NA,CASSLRGTSQNTGELFF,TGTGCCAGCAGCTTACGCGGGACTAGCCAAAACACCGGGGAGCTGTTTTTT
TRBV11-2,TRBJ2-5,TRBD1,NA,CASSPGTGGQETQYF,TGTGCCAGCAGCCCCGGGACAGGGGGCCAAGAGACCCAGTACTTC
TRBV9,TRBJ2-5,NA,NA,CASSANPPGLSQETQYF,TGTGCCAGCAGCGCAAATCCGCCGGGACTTTCGCAAGAGACCCAGTACTTC
TRBV9,TRBJ2-5,TRBD2,NA,CASSLSTSGAQETQYF,TGTGCCAGCAGCCTTTCGACTAGCGGGGCACAAGAGACCCAGTACTTC
TRBV11-2,TRBJ2-3,TRBD2,NA,CASSIERGGTDTQYF,TGTGCCAGCAGCATCGAGCGGGGGGGAACAGATACGCAGTATTTT
TRBV27,TRBJ1-4,NA,NA,CASSRGHTNEKLFF,TGTGCCAGCAGTAGAGGGCACACTAATGAAAAACTGTTTTTT
TRBV6-1,TRBJ2-6,TRBD1,NA,CAGQGSGANVLTF,TGTGCCGGACAGGGCTCTGGGGCCAACGTCCTGACTTTC
TRBV11-2,TRBJ1-1,TRBD1,NA,CASSLGTGTKAFF,TGTGCCAGCAGCTTGGGGACAGGCACAAAAGCTTTCTTT
TRBV28,TRBJ1-2,NA,few,CASSLAGANYGYTF,TGTGCCAGCAGTTTGGCAGGGGCTAACTATGGCTACACCTTC
TRBV27,TRBJ2-3,TRBD2,NA,CASSSSGRVWDTQYF,TGTGCCAGCAGTTCTAGCGGGAGGGTGTGGGATACGCAGTATTTT
TRBV6-5,TRBJ2-1,NA,NA,CASKPGGHEQFF,TGTGCCAGCAAGCCGGGGGGCCATGAGCAGTTCTTC
TRBV7-9,TRBJ1-5,NA,NA,CASSSTSNNQPQHF,TGTGCCAGCAGTTCCACATCGAACAATCAGCCCCAGCATTTT
TRBV6-1,TRBJ2-5,TRBD1,few,CASSDARGRGETQYF,TGTGCCAGCAGTGACGCCAGGGGGCGCGGGGAGACCCAGTACTTC
TRBV7-9,TRBJ2-1,TRBD2,NA,CASSPGTSGLDNEQFF,TGTGCCAGCAGCCCCGGGACTAGCGGGCTGGACAATGAGCAGTTCTTC
TRBV11-3,TRBJ2-3,TRBD1,once,CASSYGLDRGNTQYF,TGTGCCAGCAGCTACGGGCTGGACAGGGGAAATACGCAGTATTTT
TRBV6-5,TRBJ1-2,TRBD1,NA,CASSDPTGVAYGYTF,TGTGCCAGCTCTGATCCGACAGGGGTGGCCTATGGCTACACCTTC
TRBV4-1,TRBJ2-1,TRBD1,NA,CASRSGQATYNEQFF,TGCGCCAGCCGCTCTGGACAGGCTACCTACAATGAGCAGTTCTTC
TRBV30,TRBJ2-3,NA,NA,CAWSNSGHRTDTQYF,TGTGCCTGGAGTAATTCAGGACATCGCACAGATACGCAGTATTTT
TRBV9,TRBJ2-1,TRBD2,NA,CASSDLSTSGDNEQFF,TGTGCCAGCAGCGACCTTTCGACTAGCGGTGACAATGAGCAGTTCTTC
TRBV5-1,TRBJ2-6,TRBD1,NA,CASTHETGGTGANVLTF,TGCGCCAGCACCCATGAGACAGGGGGCACGGGGGCCAACGTCCTGACTTTC
TRBV30,TRBJ1-2,NA,NA,CAWSLEGRRYGYTF,TGTGCCTGGAGTCTCGAGGGAAGGAGGTATGGCTACACCTTC